This TCR beta chain is from a study of patients and donors after allogeneic stem cell transplantation. CDR1 is SGHRS and CDR2 is YFSETQ in the germline V gene. The V end was cut by 0 bases, the J end by 2 bases, with 13 bases between. This CDR3 has 16 residues. Using its own MiXCR run on the RT-PCR reads, TCRdb lists one record per CDR3 protein. The repertoire consists of about 150,000 distinct CDR3 sequences, with approximately 24% occurring once and the leading ten covering roughly 25%. This clonotype was recorded a few times. This sequence originates from a human donor who was either an allogeneic HSCT recipient or a stem cell or donor lymphocyte infusion donor (not recorded which). It is not recorded whose cells these are; they may come from a transplant donor. The V and J genes are TRBV5-1 and TRBJ2-3; D is perhaps TRBD1 (6 bases). The sample taken for sequencing was blood, either unsorted or a sorted T cell fraction (not recorded which). The CDR3 protein is CASSLGTDLNTDTQYF. CDR3 in DNA: TGCGCCAGCAGCTTGGGGACAGACTTAAACACAGATACGCAGTATTTT.